This T cell receptor (beta chain) was retrieved from a study of T cell responses to AZD1222 COVID-19 vaccine. Note on this clone: What it recognizes is unknown.

General study findings and limits: Researchers took repertoire samples only after the peak T cell response had come.

Data came from immunoSEQ multiplex PCR; TCRdb stores just in-frame clones and leaves some out. The sample contains some 56,000 clones, over 75% of which appear only once. Germline-derived CDR1 and CDR2 are MNHEY and SVGAGI. The CDR3 covers 13 residues. V was shortened by 2 bases and J by 5 bases, with 9 bases between the two germline ends. The specimen was peripheral blood, collected on day 0 of AZD1222 vaccination. The receptor was derived from an adult in good health. This chain connects TRBV6-5 to TRBJ2-5, with no clear D. In DNA, the CDR3 is TGTGCCAGCAGTTACCTGCGCTGGGAGACCCAGTACTTC. Translating it yields CASSYLRWETQYF.